Listed here are 32 T cell receptor beta chains from one sample, sequenced in a study of identical twins. TCRdb recomputed calls from the 5' RACE reads with MiXCR, one row per CDR3 protein. The table shows 300,000 to 350,000 distinct CDR3 sequences, with approximately 13% occurring only once. This same sample was also taken into another study, of yellow fever vaccine responses in identical twins.

The sequenced material came from CD8+ T cells sorted from blood. These receptors all stem from a woman in her late teens or twenties in good health.

This clonotype came up many times. The chain is built from TRBV25-1 and TRBJ2-1, with D uncertain. Germline V gene lookup returns CDR1 MGHDK and CDR2 SYGVNS. V was shortened by 5 bases and J by 9 bases, with 8 bases between the two germline ends. The CDR3 extends over 11 amino acids. The CDR3 spells CASSTSREQFF. The CDR3 DNA reads as TGTGCCAGCAGTACCAGTCGTGAGCAGTTCTTC.

A few counts support this clonotype. The chain is built from TRBV11-3 and TRBJ1-2; TRBD1 aligns across 12 bases. V was pared by 5 bases and J by 5 bases, with 6 bases of the junction left unmatched. This CDR3 spans 15 amino acids. Germline V gives CDR1 SGHNT, CDR2 YENEEA. CDR3 in amino acids: CASSPGTGGMYGYTF. The DNA for the CDR3 is TGTGCCAGCAGCCCCGGGACAGGGGGCATGTATGGCTACACCTTC.

The CDR3 protein is CASSPVWGMHYGYTF. Here the CDR3 DNA reads TGTGCCAGCAGCCCTGTTTGGGGGATGCACTATGGCTACACCTTC. The chain links TRBV7-9 to TRBJ1-2; maybe TRBD1 (5 bases). V lost 5 bases, J lost 3 bases, and 16 bases lay in between. CDR1 is SEHNR, CDR2 FQNEAQ, per germline (reference sequence). The CDR3 consists of 15 residues.

This clonotype was detected many times. The rearrangement joins TRBV10-3 to TRBJ1-1, with D possibly matching TRBD1 (5 bases). CDR3 size: 15 residues. V lost 3 bases and J lost 4, with 15 bases in between. Germline CDR1 is ENHRY and CDR2 is SYGVKD. This chain's CDR3 is CAISENEEGSTEAFF. CDR3 sequence (DNA): TGTGCCATCAGTGAAAATGAGGAGGGGAGCACTGAAGCTTTCTTT.

This clonotype occurred many times. The chain recombines TRBV20-1 with TRBJ2-7, with 13 bases aligning to TRBD2. V shed 2 bases and J 2 bases; nucleotides not matched to a gene: 12. The CDR3 has 18 residues. The germline gives CDR1 DFQATT, CDR2 SNEGSKA (reference sequence). The CDR3 coding sequence is TGCAGTGCTAGAAGGTTCGAGGGCGGGACTAGCGGGACCTACGAGCAGTACTTC. This encodes CSARRFEGGTSGTYEQYF.

This clonotype was detected a few times. The rearrangement joins TRBV7-9 to TRBJ1-1; no reliable D call. Trimming took 5 bases from V and 1 from J, leaving 5 bases between them. This CDR3 has 12 residues. Germline CDR1 is SEHNR and CDR2 is FQNEAQ (reference sequence). The chain's CDR3 is CASSPKNTEAFF. CDR3 coding DNA: TGTGCCAGCAGCCCGAAGAACACTGAAGCTTTCTTT.

This clonotype showed up many times. The chain recombines TRBV29-1 with TRBJ2-6, with 7 positions matching TRBD1. This CDR3 contains 14 residues. Germline V gene data show CDR1 as SQVTM and CDR2 as ANQGSEA. Trimming cost V 4 bases and J 4 bases; bases outside gene matches: 4. CDR3 sequence reads: CSVVQGTGANVLTF. CDR3 DNA sequence: TGCAGCGTTGTACAGGGGACCGGGGCCAACGTCCTGACTTTC.

The chain is built from TRBV20-1 and TRBJ2-3; D is uncertain. Between the trimmed V and J ends, which lost 2 bases and 2 bases, there was a span of 11 bases. The CDR3 totals 14 residues. CDR1 DFQATT and CDR2 SNEGSKA come from the germline V gene (reference sequence). The chain's CDR3 is CSARRLGITDTQYF. DNA for the CDR3: TGCAGTGCTAGACGACTGGGGATCACAGATACGCAGTATTTT.

The rearrangement links TRBV5-6 to TRBJ2-3; D ambiguous. The CDR3 is 14 amino acids. Germline V gene data show CDR1 as SGHDT and CDR2 as YYEEEE. Deletions cut 0 bases from V and 4 bases from J, with 9 bases between. CDR3 nucleotide sequence: TGTGCCAGCAGCTTGGGCTTCAGCTCAGATACGCAGTATTTT. As protein: CASSLGFSSDTQYF.

J is TRBJ2-1 and V is TRBV3-1, with 9 nucleotides matching TRBD2. Germline V gene sequence: CDR1 LGHDT, CDR2 YNNKEL (reference sequence). Trimming removed 0 bases from V and 8 bases from J; junction bases left unmatched: 14. The CDR3 has 18 amino acids. The CDR3 bases are TGTGCCAGCAGCCAAGATTGGCGGGGGGGCTCCCCGGGAGATGAGCAGTTCTTC. This codes for CASSQDWRGGSPGDEQFF.

V gene TRBV12-3 or TRBV12-4 combines with J gene TRBJ1-6; 9 bases are shared with TRBD1. This CDR3 comprises 17 residues. Losses at the gene ends were 6 bases for V and 6 bases for J; bases not matched to a gene: 12. The CDR3 is CASSPWGQGGFNSPLHF. The CDR3 region has the DNA TGTGCCAGCAGCCCCTGGGGACAGGGAGGTTTTAATTCACCCCTCCACTTT.

This clonotype was seen a few times. The rearrangement links TRBV12-3 or TRBV12-4 to TRBJ2-1; TRBD2 matches 9 bases. The CDR3 extends over 14 amino acids. After removal of 5 bases from V and 3 bases from J, the junction contained 2 bases not matched to a gene. For the CDR3, the DNA is TGTGCCAGCAGTCCTAGCGGGGTCTACAATGAGCAGTTCTTC. It translates to CASSPSGVYNEQFF.

The V call is TRBV7-2, the J call TRBJ1-1; 8 positions agree with TRBD1. In germline, CDR1 is SGHTA, CDR2 FQGNSA. Losses at the gene ends were 5 bases for V and 3 bases for J; bases not matched to a gene: 11. The CDR3 runs to 16 residues. CDR3 bases: TGTGCCAGCAGCGCACCGGACAGGGCTAGGGACACTGAAGCTTTCTTT. The encoded protein is CASSAPDRARDTEAFF.

This clonotype was detected many times. This chain connects TRBV9 to TRBJ1-1; no clear D gene. Trimming pared 4 bases from V and 0 bases from J, leaving 10 bases between. The CDR3 totals 14 residues. Germline V gene data show CDR1 as SGDLS and CDR2 as YYNGEE. The CDR3 DNA reads as TGTGCCAGCAGCCCGTTGTCCCTGAACACTGAAGCTTTCTTT. The encoded protein is CASSPLSLNTEAFF.

J is TRBJ2-2 and V is TRBV7-8; 8 nucleotides align to TRBD2. The CDR3 loop spans 18 amino acids. V shed 1 base, J shed 7 bases, and the junction held 14 bases outside the gene matches. Germline lookup yields CDR1 SGHVS and CDR2 FQNEAQ. In DNA form, the CDR3 reads TGTGCCAGCAGCTTAGAAAGGGTGGCGGGAGGCCTCGGCGGGGAGCTGTTTTTT. This gives the protein CASSLERVAGGLGGELFF. The full variable domain, with the rest looked up from reference TRBV7-8 and TRBJ2-2, is GAGVSQSPRYKVAKRGQDVALRCDPISGHVSLFWYQQALGQGPEFLTYFQNEAQLDKSGLPSDRFFAERPEGSVSTLKIQRTQQEDSAVYLCASSLERVAGGLGGELFFGEGSRLTVL.

The chain employs TRBV4-1 and TRBJ2-1, with 7 positions matching TRBD2. The CDR3 runs 16 residues. Germline lookup yields CDR1 MGHRA and CDR2 YSYEKL. V lost 4 bases and J lost 6; bases outside the gene matches: 12. CDR3 sequence: CASSPGEGGGFNEQFF. CDR3 bases: TGCGCCAGCAGCCCCGGAGAGGGCGGGGGTTTCAATGAGCAGTTCTTC.

This clonotype appeared a few times. The rearrangement joins TRBV10-2 to TRBJ2-3; 7 bases match TRBD2. With 6 bases clipped from V and 2 bases from J, the junction kept 14 bases outside the gene matches. Germline CDR1 WSHSY, CDR2 SAAADI. CDR3 size: 17 residues. CDR3 DNA: TGCGCCAGCAGAGCCAGGCATCTAGCGGACCCCACAGATACGCAGTATTTT. Translated, it gives CASRARHLADPTDTQYF.

This clonotype was seen many times. The rearrangement joins TRBV21-1 to TRBJ2-3; the DNA was not compared with TRBD1, the D call given in the table. TRBV21-1 is described as a pseudogene. The length of the CDR3 is 14 residues. CDR3 region: CASSRRPDPDTQYF. The CDR3 coding sequence is TGTGCCAGCAGCCGTCGCCCAGACCCAGATACGCAGTATTTT.

The gene calls are TRBV29-1 and TRBJ1-1; 9 positions match TRBD1. The CDR3 has 14 residues. V shed 7 bases and J 4 bases; nucleotides not matched to a gene: 10. CDR1 SQVTM and CDR2 ANQGSEA come from the germline V gene. In DNA form, the CDR3 reads TGCAGCGCCCCGGGACAGGGTAAGGGCACTGAAGCTTTCTTT. Protein product: CSAPGQGKGTEAFF.

Only a few counts were recorded for this clonotype. V gene TRBV6-5 combines with J gene TRBJ1-1, with 9 bases fitting TRBD1. CDR1 and CDR2 from the germline V gene are MNHEY and SVGAGI. The CDR3 runs 16 residues. Trimming at V came to 5 bases and at J to 4 bases, leaving 11 bases not matched to a gene. The CDR3: CASSHEPGQGPTEAFF. The CDR3 DNA follows: TGTGCCAGCAGTCACGAACCGGGACAGGGTCCCACTGAAGCTTTCTTT.

The rearrangement joins TRBV9 to TRBJ2-3; 7 bases line up with TRBD2. The CDR3 runs 16 residues. The V segment lost 1 base and the J segment 2 bases; nucleotides outside the gene matches: 7. Germline lookup yields CDR1 SGDLS and CDR2 YYNGEE. The CDR3 region is CASSVPSSGHTDTQYF. In nucleotides, the CDR3 is TGTGCCAGCAGCGTACCTTCTAGCGGTCACACAGATACGCAGTATTTT.

The J gene is TRBJ2-7, the V gene TRBV7-9; D is possibly TRBD2 (6 bases). This CDR3 comprises 14 residues. Germline V lookup: CDR1 SEHNR, CDR2 FQNEAQ (reference sequence). V was pared by 5 bases and J by 6 bases, with 17 bases between. This chain's CDR3 is CASSPGTGGREQYF. The CDR3 nucleotides read TGTGCCAGCAGCCCCGGGACTGGAGGCCGCGAGCAGTACTTC.

This clonotype showed up just a few times. The chain uses TRBV18 and TRBJ2-7, with D possibly matching TRBD1 (5 bases). Trimming took off 6 bases at V and 2 bases at J, with 14 bases between the two ends. CDR3 size: 14 residues. The germline V gene has CDR1 KGHSH and CDR2 LQKENI. The CDR3, as DNA: TGTGCCAGCTCCTCACAGGACCCAGCCTACGAGCAGTACGTC. Encoded protein: CASSSQDPAYEQYV.

The CDR3 DNA is TGTGCCAGCAGCTCGCCGGGACAGGGGGTATTAGGCTACACCTTC. This encodes CASSSPGQGVLGYTF. This rearrangement joins TRBV7-9 to TRBJ1-2, with 11 positions matching TRBD1. The CDR3 covers 15 residues. Germline-derived CDR1 and CDR2 are SEHNR and FQNEAQ (reference sequence). Trimming at V came to 4 bases and at J to 8 bases, leaving 9 bases not matched to a gene.

This chain joins TRBV6-6 and TRBJ2-2, with no clear D. Trimming pared 5 bases from V and 2 bases from J, leaving 12 bases between. This CDR3 has 15 amino acids. Germline V gene data show CDR1 as MNHNY and CDR2 as SVGAGI (reference sequence). This chain's CDR3 is CASSNLYQNTGELFF. CDR3 sequence (DNA): TGTGCCAGCAGTAACTTATACCAAAACACCGGGGAGCTGTTTTTT.

This clonotype was seen ten or more times. The chain has TRBV29-1 and TRBJ2-3, with D possibly matching TRBD2 (5 bases). CDR3 length equals 13 residues. The germline gives CDR1 SQVTM, CDR2 ANQGSEA. V shed 6 bases and J shed 2 bases, with 12 bases lying between them. The CDR3 DNA sequence: TGCAGCGTGGAGGCGTGGGACACAGATACGCAGTATTTT. This gives the protein CSVEAWDTDTQYF.

CDR3 protein: CSAERGYEQYF. CDR3 coding DNA: TGCAGCGCCGAAAGGGGCTACGAGCAGTACTTC. This chain connects TRBV20-1 to TRBJ2-7; a possible D gene is TRBD1 (5 bases). Germline-derived CDR1 and CDR2 are DFQATT and SNEGSKA (reference sequence). The CDR3 runs 11 residues.

This clonotype was counted ten times or more. The chain links TRBV20-1 to TRBJ2-5; 9 positions match TRBD1. After removal of 2 bases from V and 2 bases from J, the junction contained 3 bases not matched to a gene. Per germline, CDR1 DFQATT and CDR2 SNEGSKA (reference sequence). The CDR3 contains 14 residues. CDR3 amino acids: CSARLGTGQETQYF. In DNA, the CDR3 is TGCAGTGCTAGACTTGGGACAGGGCAAGAGACCCAGTACTTC.

The J gene is TRBJ2-1, the V gene TRBV20-1; D is possibly TRBD2 (7 bases). Trimming stripped 3 bases from V and 4 bases from J, with 13 bases between. This CDR3 has 14 residues. Germline V lookup: CDR1 DFQATT, CDR2 SNEGSKA (reference sequence). The CDR3 nucleotides are TGCAGTGCTAGTAAGGCGGGGGCTTACAATGAGCAGTTCTTC. As protein: CSASKAGAYNEQFF.

Ten or more counts support this clonotype. J is TRBJ2-1 and V is TRBV4-1; 10 bases are a match to TRBD2. CDR1 MGHRA and CDR2 YSYEKL come from the germline V gene. The CDR3 is made up of 15 amino acids. V was pared by 4 bases and J by 9 bases, with 9 bases of the junction left unmatched. The CDR3 sequence is CASSPVLAGFGEQFF. CDR3 bases: TGCGCCAGCAGCCCAGTACTAGCGGGATTCGGTGAGCAGTTCTTC.

V and J are TRBV24-1 and TRBJ2-1; D not resolved. The germline V and J ends were trimmed by 7 bases and 11 bases, with 17 bases remaining between them. The CDR3 runs to 13 residues. Germline-derived CDR1 and CDR2 are KGHDR and SFDVKD. The CDR3 nucleotides read TGTGCCACCAGCCAGTATCTCGACGTACAGCAGTTCTTC. The encoded protein is CATSQYLDVQQFF.

The chain links TRBV19 to TRBJ1-1; tentative D call: TRBD1 (5 bases). Trimming shortened V by 5 bases and J by 2 bases, and 9 bases separated the two germline ends. The germline V gene encodes CDR1 LNHDA and CDR2 SQIVND (reference sequence). There are 13 residues in the CDR3. This chain's CDR3 is CASSADRNTEAFF. Written as DNA, the CDR3 is TGTGCCAGTAGTGCAGACAGAAACACTGAAGCTTTCTTT. Full variable domain (rest looked up from reference TRBV19 and TRBJ1-1): DGGITQSPKYLFRKEGQNVTLSCEQNLNHDAMYWYRQDPGQGLRLIYYSQIVNDFQKGDIAEGYSVSREKKESFPLTVTSAQKNPTAFYLCASSADRNTEAFFGQGTRLTVV.